These 20 T cell receptor beta chains came from one sample sequenced in a study of T cell repertoires in cytomegalovirus infection. TCRdb analysed the reads with MiXCR anew, one entry per CDR3 protein. The sample carries roughly 100,000 distinct CDR3 sequences, 16% recorded once. Material for sequencing was PBMCs. These receptors were obtained from a human donor in good health (CMV status not recorded). Some clones in this sample may be carry-over from other donors' samples.

The CDR3 DNA reads as TGCGCCAGCAGCTTATCCGGGGGGTTTTCCTACAATGAGCAGTTCTTC. It specifies CASSLSGGFSYNEQFF. This chain links TRBV5-1 with TRBJ2-1, with TRBD2 matching 7 bases. Looked up from germline, CDR1 is SGHRS and CDR2 is YFSETQ. V lost 2 bases, J lost 1 base, and 6 bases stayed unmatched. This CDR3 has 16 amino acids.

This clonotype was detected many times. The chain has TRBV12-3 or TRBV12-4 and TRBJ1-1; D gene uncertain. CDR3 length equals 11 residues. The V end lost 8 bases, the J end lost 5 bases, and 9 bases lay between the germline ends. Here the CDR3 DNA reads TGTGCCAGCTCAGTGGGGACTGAAGCTTTCTTT. Translating gives CASSVGTEAFF.

This clonotype was counted between two and nine times. V gene TRBV20-1 combines with J gene TRBJ2-3; 8 nucleotides line up with TRBD1. Germline CDR1 and CDR2: DFQATT and SNEGSKA (reference sequence). The CDR3 loop spans 15 amino acids. With 5 bases clipped from V and 3 bases from J, the junction kept 10 bases outside the gene matches. CDR3 protein: CSAGGGQGFTDTQYF. The CDR3 nucleotides are TGCAGTGCTGGAGGCGGACAGGGTTTTACAGATACGCAGTATTTT.

The rearrangement links TRBV28 to TRBJ2-7, with a tentative D call TRBD2 (5 bases). Germline V CDR1 and CDR2: MDHEN, SYDVKM. Trimming pared 8 bases from V and 3 bases from J, leaving 11 bases between. The CDR3 sequence is 12 residues long. DNA for the CDR3: TGTGCCAGCTCCGGGGTAAACTACGAGCAGTACTTC. Amino acids: CASSGVNYEQYF. The whole variable domain, filled in from reference TRBV28 and TRBJ2-7, reads DVKVTQSSRYLVKRTGEKVFLECVQDMDHENMFWYRQDPGLGLRLIYFSYDVKMKEKGDIPEGYSVSREKKERFSLILESASTNQTSMYLCASSGVNYEQYFGPGTRLTVT.

Only a few counts were recorded for this clonotype. The chain has TRBV6-2 or TRBV6-3 and TRBJ2-5, with a weak D call TRBD2 (7 bases). CDR1 and CDR2 from the germline V gene are MNHEY and SVGEGT. V was shortened by 6 bases and J by 7 bases, with 21 bases between the two germline ends. The CDR3 sequence is 15 residues long. CDR3 sequence (DNA): TGTGCCAGCAGCTCCCGGGGAAGGGGGGGTGCGACCCAGTACTTC. As protein: CASSSRGRGGATQYF.

This clonotype appeared many times. The J gene is TRBJ1-4, the V gene TRBV10-3; D is unclear. This CDR3 has 13 amino acids. The V end lost 2 bases, the J end lost 5 bases, and 6 bases lay between the germline ends. Germline values: CDR1 ENHRY, CDR2 SYGVKD. The CDR3 sequence is CAISEPRNEKLFF. CDR3 bases: TGTGCCATCAGTGAGCCTAGGAATGAAAAACTGTTTTTT.

To note about this clonotype: A much larger clone differs by one base, so this may be a read error. CDR3 loop: CAISFVGQNVYGYTF. The DNA for the CDR3 is TGTGCCATCAGTTTTGTGGGACAGAATGTCTATGGCTACACCTTC. V usage is TRBV28 and J usage is TRBJ1-2; 7 positions agree with TRBD1. The length of the CDR3 is 15 residues. CDR1 is MDHEN, CDR2 SYDVKM, per germline.

This clonotype was found a few times. The chain recombines TRBV6-2 or TRBV6-3 with TRBJ2-7; D is perhaps TRBD1 (6 bases). The V gene lost 4 bases and the J gene lost 3 bases, with 10 bases spanning the gap. CDR3 length: 13 amino acids. The germline V gene encodes CDR1 MNHEY and CDR2 SVGEGT. The CDR3 DNA reads as TGTGCCAGCAGTTCTGCAGGGGTCTACGAGCAGTACTTC. It is translated as CASSSAGVYEQYF.

A single count supports this clonotype. This may be a read error: a much more frequent sequence differs by one nucleotide. No conserved phenylalanine or tryptophan is present at the end of the CDR3, so a read error is the likely explanation. The chain couples TRBV2 to TRBJ2-2; 7 bases fit TRBD1. Germline CDR1 is SNHLY and CDR2 is FYNNEI. This CDR3 comprises 14 residues. The trim removed 9 bases at V and 1 base at J, leaving 5 bases unmatched. For the CDR3, the DNA is TGTGCCAGTTACGGGACAGAGAACACCGGGGAGCTGTTTCTT. Amino acids: CASYGTENTGELFL.

In its sample, this clonotype was seen a few times. The genes are TRBV10-3 and TRBJ1-1; 7 bases map to TRBD1. This CDR3 contains 13 residues. Per germline, CDR1 ENHRY and CDR2 SYGVKD. Trimming removed 6 bases from V and 2 bases from J; junction bases left unmatched: 3. CDR3 loop: CAIRGTENTEAFF. The CDR3 nucleotides are TGTGCCATCAGGGGGACAGAAAACACTGAAGCTTTCTTT.

Only a few counts were recorded for this clonotype. The chain uses TRBV11-2 and TRBJ2-2, with D possibly TRBD1 on 5 matching bases. The CDR3 is made up of 15 amino acids. With 6 bases removed from V and 7 bases from J, the gap between germline ends came to 18 bases. Germline assignment: CDR1 SGHAT and CDR2 FQNNGV. CDR3 bases: TGTGCCAGCAGACTTGGGGCAGGGTCAGGCGGGGAGCTGTTTTTT. It encodes CASRLGAGSGGELFF.

V is TRBV10-3 and J is TRBJ2-6, with D maybe TRBD2 (6 bases). The ends were cut back, 6 bases at V and 1 base at J, with 13 bases in the middle. The germline V gene encodes CDR1 ENHRY and CDR2 SYGVKD. The CDR3 extends over 16 amino acids. Here the CDR3 DNA reads TGTGCCATCAGCCCCGCCAGCGGGTCTGGGGCCAACGTCCTGACTTTC. Residues: CAISPASGSGANVLTF.

V usage is TRBV10-3 and J usage is TRBJ2-3, with 8 bases that match TRBD1. The CDR3 consists of 15 residues. The V segment lost 4 bases and the J segment 0 bases; nucleotides outside the gene matches: 3. From germline, CDR1 is ENHRY and CDR2 SYGVKD. The CDR3 protein is CAISGWTGSTDTQYF. CDR3 bases: TGTGCCATCAGTGGGTGGACAGGGAGCACAGATACGCAGTATTTT.

In this sample, this clonotype turned up once. The chain couples TRBV7-2 to TRBJ2-3; TRBD2 matches at 13 bases. CDR1 SGHTA and CDR2 FQGNSA come from the germline V gene. The CDR3 totals 15 residues. CDR3 sequence: CDNSILAGGADTQYF. The CDR3 DNA follows: TGTGACAACAGCATACTAGCGGGGGGGGCAGATACGCAGTATTTT.

This clonotype has a handful of counts. The chain joins TRBV28 to TRBJ2-5; 11 positions match TRBD1. Germline CDR1 and CDR2: MDHEN and SYDVKM. The CDR3 runs 15 residues. The ends lost 4 bases at V and 5 bases at J; junction bases unmatched: 6. The CDR3, as DNA: TGTGCCAGCAGTTCCGGGACAGGGGGATTGGAGACCCAGTACTTC. Translated: CASSSGTGGLETQYF.

This clonotype qualifies as medium-sized (0.01 to 0.1%). J is TRBJ1-5 and V is TRBV7-2, with D possibly being TRBD1 (5 bases). CDR3 length: 15 amino acids. Per germline, CDR1 SGHTA and CDR2 FQGNSA. The V end lost 1 base, the J end lost 4 bases, and 11 bases lay between the germline ends. The CDR3 DNA reads as TGTGCCAGCAGCTTAGGGGGCCGGGCGAATCAGCCCCAGCATTTT. It translates to CASSLGGRANQPQHF.

Note on this clonotype: A much larger clone differs by one base, so this may be a read error. The chain recombines TRBV4-1 with TRBJ2-5; D possibly corresponds to TRBD1 (5 bases). The V end was cut by 0 bases, the J end by 5 bases, with 13 bases between. CDR3 size: 15 residues. The germline V gene has CDR1 MGHRA and CDR2 YSYEKL. CDR3 in amino acids: CASSQEGAAWETQYF. The CDR3 DNA reads as TGCGCCAGCAGCCAAGAAGGGGCAGCCTGGGAGACCCAGTACTTC.

The rearrangement uses TRBV27 and TRBJ1-5, with D unresolved. Germline values: CDR1 MNHEY, CDR2 SMNVEV (reference sequence). V lost 1 base and J 11 bases, leaving 18 bases between the germline ends. The CDR3 totals 15 residues. CDR3 sequence: CASSLYAPGTSAQHF. CDR3 in DNA: TGTGCCAGCAGTTTATATGCGCCGGGTACATCGGCCCAGCATTTT.

The chain recombines TRBV5-4 with TRBJ1-2; D is possibly TRBD1 (6 bases). Trimming removed 4 bases at V and 2 bases at J, with 18 bases between. Germline V gives CDR1 SGHNT, CDR2 YYREEE (reference sequence). CDR3 length equals 16 residues. This CDR3 reads CASSTRTGASNYGYTF. CDR3 in DNA: TGTGCCAGCAGCACCCGTACGGGGGCTTCCAACTATGGCTACACCTTC. The whole variable domain, remainder taken from reference TRBV5-4 and TRBJ1-2, is ETGVTQSPTHLIKTRGQQVTLRCSSQSGHNTVSWYQQALGQGPQFIFQYYREEENGRGNFPPRFSGLQFPNYSSELNVNALELDDSALYLCASSTRTGASNYGYTFGSGTRLTVV.

The chain combines TRBV7-9 with TRBJ1-2; weak D call: TRBD1 (5 bases). The length of the CDR3 is 12 residues. V was shortened by 5 bases and J by 7 bases, with 11 bases between the two germline ends. The V gene's germline CDR1 is SEHNR and CDR2 FQNEAQ (reference sequence). CDR3 residues: CASSPGTIGYTF. The CDR3 nucleotides are TGTGCCAGCAGCCCCGGGACGATTGGCTACACCTTC.